Presented here are 27 T cell receptor beta chains from one specimen sequenced in a study of T cells expressing NK-cell markers. TCRdb re-called the 5' RACE reads and gives one entry per CDR3 protein, without DNA. The listing records about 110,000 distinct CDR3 sequences. The source material was blood T cells: a sorted CD56 or NKG2C T cell subset, CD4+ or CD8+ T cells, or bulk PBMC T cells (not recorded which). The receptor source for this set is a woman aged 18 to 75 in good health.

V gene TRBV15 combines with J gene TRBJ1-1; no DNA is available, so the TRBD1 call from TCRdb remains unchecked. CDR3 length equals 14 residues. Germline V gene data show CDR1 as LNHNV and CDR2 as YYDKDF (reference sequence). CDR3: CATSESRVNTEAFF.

The chain employs TRBV11-2 and TRBJ2-1; TCRdb gives TRBD2 as the D gene, but with no DNA this cannot be confirmed. The CDR3 contains 11 residues. Germline V lookup: CDR1 SGHAT, CDR2 FQNNGV. CDR3 in amino acids: CASSFSPEQFF.

This chain joins TRBV18 and TRBJ2-1. The germline V gene has CDR1 KGHSH and CDR2 LQKENI. The CDR3 is made up of 16 amino acids. CDR3 residues: CASSPPEIIFYNEQFF.

This chain links TRBV3-1 with TRBJ2-7; without DNA, the TCRdb call of TRBD2 cannot be checked. The CDR3 consists of 18 residues. CDR1 and CDR2 from the germline V gene are LGHDT and YNNKEL (reference sequence). The CDR3 region is CASSQDRVGLAGSYEQYF.

The V and J genes are TRBV3-1 and TRBJ2-5; TCRdb gives TRBD2 as the D gene, but with no DNA this cannot be confirmed. CDR1 is LGHDT, CDR2 YNNKEL, per germline (reference sequence). This CDR3 is built from 14 residues. The CDR3 sequence: CASSQEPERETQYF.

The chain employs TRBV27 and TRBJ2-3; lacking DNA, the TRBD1 call made by TCRdb goes unchecked. Germline CDR1 is MNHEY and CDR2 is SMNVEV (reference sequence). This CDR3 contains 15 residues. CDR3 amino acids: CASTALSAWTDTQYF.

The V call is TRBV14, the J call TRBJ2-3. This CDR3 region has 13 residues. Germline V gives CDR1 SGHDN, CDR2 FVKESK. Here the CDR3 reads CASSLGYPDTQYF. Full variable domain (missing parts from reference TRBV14 and TRBJ2-3): EAGVTQFPSHSVIEKGQTVTLRCDPISGHDNLYWYRRVMGKEIKFLLHFVKESKQDESGMPNNRFLAERTGGTYSTLKVQPAELEDSGVYFCASSLGYPDTQYFGPGTRLTVL.

The rearrangement links TRBV6-1 to TRBJ2-6; without DNA, the TCRdb call of TRBD1 cannot be checked. Germline V gene data show CDR1 as MNHNS and CDR2 as SASEGT. The CDR3 has 17 residues. The CDR3 loop is CASSEPGGESGANVLTF.

The gene calls are TRBV3-1 and TRBJ2-1; TCRdb's assignment of TRBD1 cannot be checked, as there is no DNA. This CDR3 has 14 residues. The germline V gene encodes CDR1 LGHDT and CDR2 YNNKEL (reference sequence). CDR3: CASSHQDRANEQFF.

The CDR3 is CASSYFGPNTEAFF. The genes are TRBV27 and TRBJ1-1. From germline, CDR1 is MNHEY and CDR2 SMNVEV (reference sequence). The CDR3 contains 14 residues.

The V and J genes are TRBV9 and TRBJ2-1. This CDR3 is 12 amino acids long. Germline CDR1 SGDLS, CDR2 YYNGEE. The CDR3 sequence is CASSVGGTEQFF.

This chain links TRBV5-6 with TRBJ2-2; the D call of TRBD1 rests on TCRdb alone, since no DNA is present to check it. The CDR3 sequence is 14 residues long. Germline V gene lookup returns CDR1 SGHDT and CDR2 YYEEEE. Here the CDR3 reads CASTSIDSIGELFF. The full variable domain, in which reference TRBV5-6 and TRBJ2-2 provide the parts outside the CDR3, is DAGVTQSPTHLIKTRGQQVTLRCSPKSGHDTVSWYQQALGQGPQFIFQYYEEEERQRGNFPDRFSGHQFPNYSSELNVNALLLGDSALYLCASTSIDSIGELFFGEGSRLTVL.

The genes are TRBV7-2 and TRBJ1-6; TCRdb calls TRBD1, which cannot be checked without DNA. CDR3 length: 17 amino acids. The germline CDR1 and CDR2 sequences are SGHTA and FQGNSA. This CDR3 is CASSFGPVGVNNSPLHF. Based on the CDR3 plus reference TRBV7-2 and TRBJ1-6, the full variable domain is GAGVSQSPSNKVTEKGKDVELRCDPISGHTALYWYRQSLGQGLEFLIYFQGNSAPDKSGLPSDRFSAERTGGSVSTLTIQRTQQEDSAVYLCASSFGPVGVNNSPLHFGNGTRLTVT.

This chain links TRBV10-3 with TRBJ2-7; TCRdb lists TRBD2, though no DNA is available to test this call. Germline V CDR1 and CDR2: ENHRY, SYGVKD. The CDR3 runs 14 residues. Here the CDR3 reads CAISESASGYEQYF.

The chain couples TRBV12-3 or TRBV12-4 to TRBJ2-2; TCRdb's assignment of TRBD1 cannot be checked, as there is no DNA. This CDR3 has 15 amino acids. The CDR3 region is CASSPGTGVAGELFF.

The J gene is TRBJ2-3, the V gene TRBV20-1. The CDR3 is 15 residues long. CDR1 and CDR2 from the germline V gene are DFQATT and SNEGSKA (reference sequence). The CDR3 reads CSARVVGLAPDTQYF.

CDR3 region: CASSLRLPTSYEQYF. V usage is TRBV12-3 or TRBV12-4 and J usage is TRBJ2-7. CDR3 size: 15 residues.

J is TRBJ1-5 and V is TRBV12-3 or TRBV12-4; TCRdb's D call, TRBD1, is unchecked because there is no DNA. The CDR3 has 13 amino acids. The chain's CDR3 is CASSIGPGVAQHF.

J is TRBJ2-1 and V is TRBV30. Germline V lookup: CDR1 GTSNPN, CDR2 SVGIG (reference sequence). The CDR3 covers 15 residues. CDR3 protein: CAWSVDRGSYNEQFF.

The rearrangement uses TRBV9 and TRBJ2-5; the TRBD2 assignment by TCRdb is unverifiable without DNA. The CDR3 runs to 17 residues. Germline CDR1 is SGDLS and CDR2 is YYNGEE. Here the CDR3 reads CASSLTGLAGVQETQYF. Full variable domain (rest looked up from reference TRBV9 and TRBJ2-5): DSGVTQTPKHLITATGQRVTLRCSPRSGDLSVYWYQQSLDQGLQFLIQYYNGEERAKGNILERFSAQQFPDLHSELNLSSLELGDSALYFCASSLTGLAGVQETQYFGPGTRLLVL.

The V and J genes are TRBV11-1 and TRBJ2-3; TCRdb reports TRBD2, a call that lacks DNA to check it against. Germline V gene lookup returns CDR1 SGHAT and CDR2 FQDESV (reference sequence). CDR3 length: 18 amino acids. The CDR3 loop is CASSRIRSAGFSTDTQYF.

This chain links TRBV12-3 or TRBV12-4 with TRBJ2-1; without DNA, the TCRdb call of TRBD2 cannot be checked. There are 12 residues in the CDR3. This CDR3 reads CASSEENNEQFF.

V is TRBV27 and J is TRBJ2-2; TCRdb designates TRBD1, a call that cannot be tested without DNA. Germline V gene lookup returns CDR1 MNHEY and CDR2 SMNVEV (reference sequence). CDR3 length equals 15 residues. CDR3 residues: CASNPGTENTGELFF.

V is TRBV9 and J is TRBJ1-2. Germline CDR1 is SGDLS and CDR2 is YYNGEE. This CDR3 has 13 residues. CDR3 loop: CASSVDGNYGYTF.

The rearrangement uses TRBV19 and TRBJ2-5; no DNA is available, so the TRBD2 call from TCRdb remains unchecked. This CDR3 has 12 amino acids. Germline V gene data show CDR1 as LNHDA and CDR2 as SQIVND (reference sequence). The CDR3 loop reads CASTGLGETQYF.

This sequence joins TRBV5-4 and TRBJ2-7. Germline V lookup: CDR1 SGHNT, CDR2 YYREEE (reference sequence). There are 14 residues in the CDR3. CDR3 in amino acids: CASRDDRALYEQYF. Full variable domain (missing parts from reference TRBV5-4 and TRBJ2-7): ETGVTQSPTHLIKTRGQQVTLRCSSQSGHNTVSWYQQALGQGPQFIFQYYREEENGRGNFPPRFSGLQFPNYSSELNVNALELDDSALYLCASRDDRALYEQYFGPGTRLTVT.

CDR3 residues: CASSETGGGTEAFF. This chain connects TRBV27 to TRBJ1-1; TCRdb gives TRBD1 as the D gene, but with no DNA this cannot be confirmed. Germline values: CDR1 MNHEY, CDR2 SMNVEV (reference sequence). This CDR3 comprises 14 residues.